This T cell receptor (beta chain) stems from a study of T-cell reconstitution after alpha-beta-depleted transplantation in children. Findings and limits, study-wide: Day-60 TCRbeta diversity that was high in some patients was derived from surviving recipient T cells and thymic progenitors. After one year, T-cell counts and TCRbeta diversity mostly came from new T cells.

In regard to this clonotype: Its antigen is currently unknown.

V lost 1 base and J lost 3, with 7 bases in between. The CDR3 totals 14 residues. CDR1 is LGHNA, CDR2 YSLEER, per germline. Unique molecular identifiers featured in how the TCRbeta library was prepared. In TCRdb, the PCR reads were re-called with MiXCR into one record per CDR3 protein. The table shows roughly 490,000 distinct CDR3 sequences, with about an eighth occurring only once. Here the sequenced sample was PBMCs, mostly from graft donor cells, taken 180 days after TCRalphabeta/CD19-depleted stem cell transplant. The chain recombines TRBV4-3 with TRBJ1-5; D unclear. This clonotype originated in a female patient aged 2-10 years who had a stem cell transplant for aplastic anemia, so the T cells may come from the graft donor. CDR3 amino acids: CASSQALINQPQHF. DNA for the CDR3: TGCGCCAGCAGCCAAGCCCTCATCAATCAGCCCCAGCATTTT.